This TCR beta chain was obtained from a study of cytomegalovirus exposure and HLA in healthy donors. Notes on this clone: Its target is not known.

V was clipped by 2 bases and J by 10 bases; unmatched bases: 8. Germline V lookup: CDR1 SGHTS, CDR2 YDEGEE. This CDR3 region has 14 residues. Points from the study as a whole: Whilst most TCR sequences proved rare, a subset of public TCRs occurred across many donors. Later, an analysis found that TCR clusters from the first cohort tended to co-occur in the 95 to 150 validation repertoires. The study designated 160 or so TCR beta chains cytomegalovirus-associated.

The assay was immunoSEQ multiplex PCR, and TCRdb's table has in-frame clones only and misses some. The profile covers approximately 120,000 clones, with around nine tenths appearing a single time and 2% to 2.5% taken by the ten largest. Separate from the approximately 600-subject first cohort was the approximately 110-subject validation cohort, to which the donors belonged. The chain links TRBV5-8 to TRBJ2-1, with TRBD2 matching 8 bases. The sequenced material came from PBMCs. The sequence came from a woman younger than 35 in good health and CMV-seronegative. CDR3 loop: CASSLKLAEEEQFF. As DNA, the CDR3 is TGTGCCAGCAGCTTAAAACTAGCGGAAGAGGAGCAGTTCTTC.